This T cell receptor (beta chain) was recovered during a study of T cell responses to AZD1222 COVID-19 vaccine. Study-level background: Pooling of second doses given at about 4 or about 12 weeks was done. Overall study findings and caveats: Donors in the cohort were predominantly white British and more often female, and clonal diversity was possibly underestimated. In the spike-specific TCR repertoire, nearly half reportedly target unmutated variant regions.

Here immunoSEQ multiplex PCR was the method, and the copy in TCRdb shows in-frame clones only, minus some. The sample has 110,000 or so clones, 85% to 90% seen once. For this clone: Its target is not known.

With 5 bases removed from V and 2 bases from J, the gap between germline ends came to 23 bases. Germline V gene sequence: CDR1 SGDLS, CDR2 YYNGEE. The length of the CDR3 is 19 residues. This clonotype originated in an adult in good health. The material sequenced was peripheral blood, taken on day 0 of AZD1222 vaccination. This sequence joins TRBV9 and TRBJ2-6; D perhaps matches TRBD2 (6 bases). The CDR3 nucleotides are TGTGCCAGCAGTCATACCGGGACTCTCGTCGGGACTGGGGCCAACGTCCTGACTTTC. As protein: CASSHTGTLVGTGANVLTF.